This TCR beta chain was recovered during a study of cytomegalovirus exposure and HLA in healthy donors. Points from the study as a whole: The classifier reportedly diagnosed cytomegalovirus status with high sensitivity and specificity. There were reportedly fewer N-insertions in an Asian-associated ancestry cluster than the roughly 610-donor mean, in a later analysis.

With regard to this clone: The antigen is undetermined.

The primer mix had 60 Vbeta and 13 Jbeta primers. The repertoire was sequenced with immunoSEQ multiplex PCR; TCRdb's copy has only in-frame clones and lacks some. The repertoire holds 150,000 to 200,000 clones, with about 75% as singletons. This CDR3 contains 16 residues. Trimming took 2 bases from V and 2 from J, leaving 16 bases between them. Germline assignment: CDR1 SGHDT and CDR2 YYEEEE. The V call is TRBV5-6, the J call TRBJ1-2, with D uncertain. The sequencing input was PBMCs. This receptor was taken from a man between 45 and 60 years old in good health and CMV-seropositive. The CDR3 region is CASSFSHGVVNYGYTF. DNA of the CDR3: TGTGCCAGCAGCTTCTCCCACGGGGTTGTGAACTATGGCTACACCTTC.